Shown below are 5 T cell receptor beta chains from a single sample sequenced in a study of blood T cell repertoires in COVID-19 (dated by TCRdb to 2018 to 2020). Preparation of the library involved the immunoSEQ multiplex PCR assay. TCRdb re-hosts the immuneACCESS table, in-frame sequences only. Its copies lack some clones; in the studies checked, an unresolved V gene accounts for under half of them, and the cause for the rest is not known. The sample table shows roughly 100,000 clones, and around nine tenths are seen once. 2% to 2.5% of the sample goes to the ten largest clones. The sequenced sample was peripheral blood. The receptors originated from a man aged 50 or older with active COVID-19.

The genes are TRBV7-2 and TRBJ2-5, with D perhaps TRBD2 (7 bases). The CDR3 sequence is 15 residues long. Germline loops: CDR1 SGHTA, CDR2 FQGNSA. Trimming shortened V by 3 bases and J by 3 bases, and 14 bases separated the two germline ends. In nucleotides, the CDR3 is TGTGCCAGCAGCTTGGGGGGGGCGGTCGAAGAGACCCAGTACTTC. This encodes CASSLGGAVEETQYF.

The chain joins TRBV30 to TRBJ2-7, with 12 bases lining up with TRBD2. The CDR3 is 15 amino acids. Per the germline V gene, CDR1 is GTSNPN and CDR2 is SVGIG (reference sequence). Unmatched junction bases numbered 0, after V lost 0 bases and J lost 0 bases. The CDR3 DNA follows: TGTGCCTGGAGTGTACTAGCGGGGGGCTCCTACGAGCAGTACTTC. This sequence encodes CAWSVLAGGSYEQYF.

The CDR3 nucleotides are TGCAGCGTCACTGCCCATCGGGACAGTACCTACGAGCAGTACTTC. Translation: CSVTAHRDSTYEQYF. The chain combines TRBV29-1 with TRBJ2-7, with TRBD1 matching 7 bases. From germline, CDR1 is SQVTM and CDR2 ANQGSEA. This CDR3 contains 15 residues. The V segment lost 6 bases and the J segment 2 bases; nucleotides outside the gene matches: 13.

The CDR3 coding sequence is TGTGCCAGCCACTACAGGATGGGGTCACAGACCCAGTACTTC. The encoded protein is CASHYRMGSQTQYF. V is TRBV5-6 and J is TRBJ2-5, with D possibly being TRBD1 (5 bases). This CDR3 spans 14 amino acids. With 7 bases removed from V and 6 bases from J, the gap between germline ends came to 19 bases. The V gene's germline CDR1 is SGHDT and CDR2 YYEEEE.

The chain links TRBV5-6 to TRBJ1-6; no definite D call. The CDR3 sequence is 12 residues long. V was trimmed by 0 bases and J by 14 bases, leaving 9 bases between them. Per germline, CDR1 SGHDT and CDR2 YYEEEE. The CDR3 sequence is CASSLGPGSLHF. The CDR3 DNA reads TGTGCCAGCAGCTTGGGTCCCGGGTCCCTCCACTTT.